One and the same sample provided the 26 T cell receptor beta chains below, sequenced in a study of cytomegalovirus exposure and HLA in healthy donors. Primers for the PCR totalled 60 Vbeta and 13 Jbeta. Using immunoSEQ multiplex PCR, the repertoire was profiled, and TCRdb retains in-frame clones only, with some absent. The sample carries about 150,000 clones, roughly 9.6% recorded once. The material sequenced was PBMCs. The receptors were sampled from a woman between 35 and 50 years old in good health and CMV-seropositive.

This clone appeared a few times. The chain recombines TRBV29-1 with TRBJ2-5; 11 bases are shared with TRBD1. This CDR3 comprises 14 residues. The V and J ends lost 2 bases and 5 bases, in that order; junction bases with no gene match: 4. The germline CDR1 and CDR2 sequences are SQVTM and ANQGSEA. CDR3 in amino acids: CSVERTGGSETQYF. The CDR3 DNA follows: TGCAGCGTTGAAAGGACAGGGGGCTCGGAGACCCAGTACTTC. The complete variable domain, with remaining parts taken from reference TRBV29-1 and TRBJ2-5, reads SAVISQKPSRDICQRGTSLTIQCQVDSQVTMMFWYRQQPGQSLTLIATANQGSEATYESGFVIDKFPISRPNLTFSTLTVSNMSPEDSSIYLCSVERTGGSETQYFGPGTRLLVL.

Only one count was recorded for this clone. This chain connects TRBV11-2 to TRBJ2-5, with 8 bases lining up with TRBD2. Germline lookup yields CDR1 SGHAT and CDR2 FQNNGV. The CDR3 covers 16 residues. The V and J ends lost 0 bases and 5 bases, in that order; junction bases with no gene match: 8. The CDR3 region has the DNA TGTGCCAGCAGCTTAGATAGGGCGGGGGGTAGGGAGACCCAGTACTTC. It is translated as CASSLDRAGGRETQYF.

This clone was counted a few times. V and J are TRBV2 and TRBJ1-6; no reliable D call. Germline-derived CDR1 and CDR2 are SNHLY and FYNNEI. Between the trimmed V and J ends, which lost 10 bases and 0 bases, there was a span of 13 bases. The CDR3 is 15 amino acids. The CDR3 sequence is CATELESSYNSPLHF. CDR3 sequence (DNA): TGTGCCACCGAGTTAGAAAGCTCCTATAATTCACCCCTCCACTTT.

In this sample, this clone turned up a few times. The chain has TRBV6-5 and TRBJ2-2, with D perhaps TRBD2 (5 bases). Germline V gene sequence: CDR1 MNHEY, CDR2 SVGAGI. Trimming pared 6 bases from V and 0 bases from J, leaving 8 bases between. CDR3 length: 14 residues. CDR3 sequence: CASRVTTNTGELFF. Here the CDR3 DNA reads TGTGCCAGCAGGGTGACTACGAACACCGGGGAGCTGTTTTTT.

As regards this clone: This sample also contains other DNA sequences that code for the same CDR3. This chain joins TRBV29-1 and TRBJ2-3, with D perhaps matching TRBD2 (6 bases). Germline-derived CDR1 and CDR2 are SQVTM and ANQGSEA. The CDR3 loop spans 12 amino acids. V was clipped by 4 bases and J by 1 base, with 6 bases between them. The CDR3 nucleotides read TGCAGCGTTGGGGGGGGCACAGATACGCAGTATTTT. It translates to CSVGGGTDTQYF.

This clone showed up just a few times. The CDR3 is CAVSSGGVSTDTQYF. The DNA for the CDR3 is TGTGCGGTCTCTAGCGGGGGGGTAAGCACAGATACGCAGTATTTT. The chain couples TRBV5-4 to TRBJ2-3; 12 positions agree with TRBD2. Germline CDR1 and CDR2: SGHNT and YYREEE (reference sequence). CDR3 length: 15 amino acids.

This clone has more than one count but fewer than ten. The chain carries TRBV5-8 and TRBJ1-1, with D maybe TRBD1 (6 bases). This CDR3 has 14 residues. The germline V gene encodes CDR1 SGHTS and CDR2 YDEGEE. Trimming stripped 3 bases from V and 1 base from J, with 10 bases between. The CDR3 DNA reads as TGTGCCAGCAGCTGGGGGCGGCGGAACACTGAAGCTTTCTTT. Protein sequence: CASSWGRRNTEAFF.

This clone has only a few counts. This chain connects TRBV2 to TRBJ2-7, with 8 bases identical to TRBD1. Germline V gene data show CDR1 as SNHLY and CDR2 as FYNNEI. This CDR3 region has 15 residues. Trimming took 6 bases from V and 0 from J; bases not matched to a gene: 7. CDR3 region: CASRVRQGSSYEQYF. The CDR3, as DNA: TGTGCCAGCAGGGTAAGACAGGGGAGCTCCTACGAGCAGTACTTC.

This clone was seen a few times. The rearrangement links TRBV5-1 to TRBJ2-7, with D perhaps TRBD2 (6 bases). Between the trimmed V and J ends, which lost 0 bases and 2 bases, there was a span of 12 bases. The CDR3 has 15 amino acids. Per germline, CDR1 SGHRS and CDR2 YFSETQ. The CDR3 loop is CASSLGAGRTYEQYF. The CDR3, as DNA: TGCGCCAGCAGCTTGGGGGCAGGGAGGACCTACGAGCAGTACTTC.

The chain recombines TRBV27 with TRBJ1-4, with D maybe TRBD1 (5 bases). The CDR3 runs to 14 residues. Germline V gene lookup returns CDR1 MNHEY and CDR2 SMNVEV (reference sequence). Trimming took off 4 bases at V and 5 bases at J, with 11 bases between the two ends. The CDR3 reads CASSWGTGNEKLFF. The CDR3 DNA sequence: TGTGCCAGCAGTTGGGGAACAGGAAATGAAAAACTGTTTTTT.

In DNA, the CDR3 is TGTGCCAGCTCACCACCGATAGGGGGCGATACCTACGAGCAGTACTTC. Amino acid sequence: CASSPPIGGDTYEQYF. V usage is TRBV18 and J usage is TRBJ2-5; 7 positions agree with TRBD1. The end of the DNA is better explained by TRBJ2-7, so the J call may be wrong. Germline CDR1 reads KGHSH; CDR2 reads LQKENI. The CDR3 is made up of 16 amino acids.

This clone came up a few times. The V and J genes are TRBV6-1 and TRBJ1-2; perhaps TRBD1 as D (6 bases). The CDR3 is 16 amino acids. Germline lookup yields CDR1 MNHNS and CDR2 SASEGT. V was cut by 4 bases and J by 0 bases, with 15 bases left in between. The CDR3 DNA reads TGTGCCAGCAGTGTACCTATGGGGGACACTAACTATGGCTACACCTTC. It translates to CASSVPMGDTNYGYTF.

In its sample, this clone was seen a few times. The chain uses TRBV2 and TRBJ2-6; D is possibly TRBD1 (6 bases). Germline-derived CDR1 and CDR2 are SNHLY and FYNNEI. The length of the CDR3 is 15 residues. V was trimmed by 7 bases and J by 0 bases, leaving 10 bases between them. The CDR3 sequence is CASTEGGSGANVLTF. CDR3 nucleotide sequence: TGTGCCAGCACCGAAGGGGGCTCTGGGGCCAACGTCCTGACTTTC. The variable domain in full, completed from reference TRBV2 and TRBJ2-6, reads EPEVTQTPSHQVTQMGQEVILRCVPISNHLYFYWYRQILGQKVEFLVSFYNNEISEKSEIFDDQFSVERPDGSNFTLKIRSTKLEDSAMYFCASTEGGSGANVLTFGAGSRLTVL.

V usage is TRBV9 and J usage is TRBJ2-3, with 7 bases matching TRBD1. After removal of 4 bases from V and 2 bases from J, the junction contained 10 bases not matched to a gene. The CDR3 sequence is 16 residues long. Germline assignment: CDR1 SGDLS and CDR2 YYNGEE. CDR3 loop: CASSRSPGQYTDTQYF. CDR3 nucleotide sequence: TGTGCCAGCAGCAGAAGCCCGGGACAGTACACAGATACGCAGTATTTT.

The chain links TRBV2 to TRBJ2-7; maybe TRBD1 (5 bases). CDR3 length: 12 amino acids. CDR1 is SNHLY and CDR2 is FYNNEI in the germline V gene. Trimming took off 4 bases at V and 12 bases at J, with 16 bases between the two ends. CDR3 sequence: CASSVQGTLLYF. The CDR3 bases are TGTGCCAGCAGTGTTCAGGGAACGCTTCTGTACTTC. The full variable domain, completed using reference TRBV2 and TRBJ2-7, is EPEVTQTPSHQVTQMGQEVILRCVPISNHLYFYWYRQILGQKVEFLVSFYNNEISEKSEIFDDQFSVERPDGSNFTLKIRSTKLEDSAMYFCASSVQGTLLYFGPGTRLTVT.

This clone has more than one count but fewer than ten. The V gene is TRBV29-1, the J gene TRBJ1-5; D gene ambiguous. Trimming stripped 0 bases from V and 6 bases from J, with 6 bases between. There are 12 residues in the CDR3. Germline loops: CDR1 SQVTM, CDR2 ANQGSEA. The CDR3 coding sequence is TGCAGCGTTGAAGATCCGGGTCAGCCCCAGCATTTT. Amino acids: CSVEDPGQPQHF. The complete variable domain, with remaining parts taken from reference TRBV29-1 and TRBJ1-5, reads SAVISQKPSRDICQRGTSLTIQCQVDSQVTMMFWYRQQPGQSLTLIATANQGSEATYESGFVIDKFPISRPNLTFSTLTVSNMSPEDSSIYLCSVEDPGQPQHFGDGTRLSIL.

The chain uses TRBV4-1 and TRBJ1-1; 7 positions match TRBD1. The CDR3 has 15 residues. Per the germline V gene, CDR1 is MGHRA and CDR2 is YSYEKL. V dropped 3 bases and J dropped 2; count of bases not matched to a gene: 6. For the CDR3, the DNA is TGCGCCAGCAGCCACTTACAGGGGTTTAACACTGAAGCTTTCTTT. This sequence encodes CASSHLQGFNTEAFF.

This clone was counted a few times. The CDR3 nucleotides are TGTGCCAGCAGTTGGGGCGGGGCGGCAGATACGCAGTATTTT. Translation: CASSWGGAADTQYF. The chain has TRBV6-6 and TRBJ2-3, with D perhaps matching TRBD2 (6 bases). CDR3 length: 14 amino acids. The V end lost 4 bases, the J end lost 4 bases, and 12 bases lay between the germline ends. From germline, CDR1 is MNHNY and CDR2 SVGAGI (reference sequence).

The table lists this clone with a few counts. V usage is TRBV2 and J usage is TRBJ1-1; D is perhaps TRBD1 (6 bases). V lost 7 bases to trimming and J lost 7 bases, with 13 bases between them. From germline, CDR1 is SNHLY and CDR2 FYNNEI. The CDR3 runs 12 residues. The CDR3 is CASTKDRGEAFF. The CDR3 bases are TGTGCCAGCACTAAGGACAGAGGTGAAGCTTTCTTT. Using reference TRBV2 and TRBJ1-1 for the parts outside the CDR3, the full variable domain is EPEVTQTPSHQVTQMGQEVILRCVPISNHLYFYWYRQILGQKVEFLVSFYNNEISEKSEIFDDQFSVERPDGSNFTLKIRSTKLEDSAMYFCASTKDRGEAFFGQGTRLTVV.

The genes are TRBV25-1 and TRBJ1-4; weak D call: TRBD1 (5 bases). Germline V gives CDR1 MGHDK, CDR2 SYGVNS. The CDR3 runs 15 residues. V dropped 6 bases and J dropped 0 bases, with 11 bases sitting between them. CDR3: CASSRDFATNEKLFF. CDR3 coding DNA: TGTGCCAGCAGCAGGGATTTTGCAACTAATGAAAAACTGTTTTTT.

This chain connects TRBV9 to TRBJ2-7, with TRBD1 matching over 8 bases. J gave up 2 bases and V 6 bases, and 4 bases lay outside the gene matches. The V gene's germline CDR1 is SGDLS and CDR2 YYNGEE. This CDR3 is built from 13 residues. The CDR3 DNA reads TGTGCCAGCATATGGGACAGGACCTACGAGCAGTACTTC. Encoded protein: CASIWDRTYEQYF.

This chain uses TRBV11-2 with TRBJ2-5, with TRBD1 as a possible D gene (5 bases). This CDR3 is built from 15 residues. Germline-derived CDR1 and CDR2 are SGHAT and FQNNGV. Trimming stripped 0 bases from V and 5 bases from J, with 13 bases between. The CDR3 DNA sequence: TGTGCCAGCAGCTTAGAGGCAGGGCCGTCGGAGACCCAGTACTTC. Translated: CASSLEAGPSETQYF. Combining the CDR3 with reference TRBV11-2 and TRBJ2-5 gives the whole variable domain EAGVAQSPRYKIIEKRQSVAFWCNPISGHATLYWYQQILGQGPKLLIQFQNNGVVDDSQLPKDRFSAERLKGVDSTLKIQPAKLEDSAVYLCASSLEAGPSETQYFGPGTRLLVL.

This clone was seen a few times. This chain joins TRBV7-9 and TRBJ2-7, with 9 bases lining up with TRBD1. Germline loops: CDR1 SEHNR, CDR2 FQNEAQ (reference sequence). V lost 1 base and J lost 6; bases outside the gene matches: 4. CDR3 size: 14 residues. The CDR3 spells CASSLVGTGPEQYF. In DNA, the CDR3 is TGTGCCAGCAGCTTAGTGGGGACAGGGCCCGAGCAGTACTTC.

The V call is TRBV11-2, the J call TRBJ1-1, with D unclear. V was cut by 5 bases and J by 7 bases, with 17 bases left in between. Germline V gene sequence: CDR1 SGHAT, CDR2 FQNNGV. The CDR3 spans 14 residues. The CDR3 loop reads CASSGRVGRGEAFF. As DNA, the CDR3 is TGTGCCAGCAGCGGGAGGGTAGGGAGAGGTGAAGCTTTCTTT. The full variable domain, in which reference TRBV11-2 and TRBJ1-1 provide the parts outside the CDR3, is EAGVAQSPRYKIIEKRQSVAFWCNPISGHATLYWYQQILGQGPKLLIQFQNNGVVDDSQLPKDRFSAERLKGVDSTLKIQPAKLEDSAVYLCASSGRVGRGEAFFGQGTRLTVV.

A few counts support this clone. The CDR3: CASRRQGARNTEAFF. Here the CDR3 DNA reads TGTGCCAGCAGGCGACAGGGGGCGCGGAACACTGAAGCTTTCTTT. The chain couples TRBV6-5 to TRBJ1-1; 10 nucleotides line up with TRBD1. This CDR3 has 15 residues. V gave up 6 bases and J gave up 1 base; unmatched junction bases: 5. CDR1 and CDR2 from the germline V gene are MNHEY and SVGAGI.

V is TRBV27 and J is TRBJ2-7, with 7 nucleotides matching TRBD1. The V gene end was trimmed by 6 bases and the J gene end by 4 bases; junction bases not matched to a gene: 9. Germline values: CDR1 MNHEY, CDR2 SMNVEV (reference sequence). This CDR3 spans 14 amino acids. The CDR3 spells CASSYKTGLYEQYF. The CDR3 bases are TGTGCCAGCAGCTATAAGACAGGGTTATACGAGCAGTACTTC.